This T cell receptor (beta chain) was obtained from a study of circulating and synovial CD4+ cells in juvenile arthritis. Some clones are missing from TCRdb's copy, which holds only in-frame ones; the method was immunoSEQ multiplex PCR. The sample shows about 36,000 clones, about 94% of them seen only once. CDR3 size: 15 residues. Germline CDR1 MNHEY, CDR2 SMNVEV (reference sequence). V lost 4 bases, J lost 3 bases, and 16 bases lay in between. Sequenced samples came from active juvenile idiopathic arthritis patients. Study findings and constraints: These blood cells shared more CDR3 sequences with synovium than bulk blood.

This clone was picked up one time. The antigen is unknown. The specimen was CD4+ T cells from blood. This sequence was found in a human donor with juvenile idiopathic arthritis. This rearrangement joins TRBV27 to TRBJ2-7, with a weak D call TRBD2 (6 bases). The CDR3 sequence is CASSSLGGVNYEQYF. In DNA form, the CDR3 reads TGTGCCAGCAGTTCCTTAGGAGGGGTGAACTACGAGCAGTACTTC.